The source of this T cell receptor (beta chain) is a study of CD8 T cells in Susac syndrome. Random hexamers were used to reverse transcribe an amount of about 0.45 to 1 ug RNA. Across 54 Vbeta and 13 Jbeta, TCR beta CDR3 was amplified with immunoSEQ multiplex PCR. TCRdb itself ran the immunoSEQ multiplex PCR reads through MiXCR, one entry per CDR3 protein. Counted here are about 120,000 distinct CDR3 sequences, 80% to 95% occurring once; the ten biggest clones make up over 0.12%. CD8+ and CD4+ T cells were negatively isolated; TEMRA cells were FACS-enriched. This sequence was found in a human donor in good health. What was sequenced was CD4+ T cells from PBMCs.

The CDR3 DNA is TGTGCCAGCAGCCAAGATCGGGGATCCTACCATCAGCCCCAGCATTTT. Its translation is CASSQDRGSYHQPQHF. The chain uses TRBV3-1 and TRBJ1-5, with D hard to call. Trimming removed 0 bases at V and 5 bases at J, with 14 bases between. This CDR3 spans 16 amino acids. Germline values: CDR1 LGHDT, CDR2 YNNKEL (reference sequence).